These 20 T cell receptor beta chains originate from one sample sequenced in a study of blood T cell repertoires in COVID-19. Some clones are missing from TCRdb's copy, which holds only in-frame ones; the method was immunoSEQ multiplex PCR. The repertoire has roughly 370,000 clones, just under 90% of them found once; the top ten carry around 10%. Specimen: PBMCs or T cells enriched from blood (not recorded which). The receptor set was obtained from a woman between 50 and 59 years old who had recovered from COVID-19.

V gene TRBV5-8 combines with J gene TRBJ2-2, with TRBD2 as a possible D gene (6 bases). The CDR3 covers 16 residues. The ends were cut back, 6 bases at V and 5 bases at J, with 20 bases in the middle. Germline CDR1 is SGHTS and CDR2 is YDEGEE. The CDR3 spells CASKFETRKFTGELFF. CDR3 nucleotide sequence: TGTGCCAGCAAATTTGAGACTAGAAAATTTACCGGGGAGCTGTTTTTT.

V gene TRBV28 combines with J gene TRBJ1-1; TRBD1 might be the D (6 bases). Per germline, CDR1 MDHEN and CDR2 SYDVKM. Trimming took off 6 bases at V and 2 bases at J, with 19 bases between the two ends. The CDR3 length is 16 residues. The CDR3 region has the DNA TGTGCCAGCAGCCCCTTCCCCGGGGGGCAAAACACTGAAGCTTTCTTT. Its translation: CASSPFPGGQNTEAFF. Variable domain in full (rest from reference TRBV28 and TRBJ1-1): DVKVTQSSRYLVKRTGEKVFLECVQDMDHENMFWYRQDPGLGLRLIYFSYDVKMKEKGDIPEGYSVSREKKERFSLILESASTNQTSMYLCASSPFPGGQNTEAFFGQGTRLTVV.

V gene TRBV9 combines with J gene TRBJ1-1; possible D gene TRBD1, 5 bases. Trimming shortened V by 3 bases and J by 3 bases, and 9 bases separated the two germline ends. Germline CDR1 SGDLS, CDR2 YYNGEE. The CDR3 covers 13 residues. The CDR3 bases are TGTGCCAGCAGCGCGAAGACAGACACTGAAGCTTTCTTT. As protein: CASSAKTDTEAFF.

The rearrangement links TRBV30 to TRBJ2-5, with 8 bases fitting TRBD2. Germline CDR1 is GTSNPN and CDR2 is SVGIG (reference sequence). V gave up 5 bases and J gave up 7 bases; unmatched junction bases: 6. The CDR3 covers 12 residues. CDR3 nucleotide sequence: TGTGCCTGGGGACTAGCCATCGGGACCCAGTACTTC. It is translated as CAWGLAIGTQYF.

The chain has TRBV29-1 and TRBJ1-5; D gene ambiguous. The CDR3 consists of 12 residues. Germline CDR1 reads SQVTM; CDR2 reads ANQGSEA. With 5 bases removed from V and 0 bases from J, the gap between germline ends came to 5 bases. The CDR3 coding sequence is TGCAGCGTTCGGGGTAGCAATCAGCCCCAGCATTTT. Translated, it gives CSVRGSNQPQHF. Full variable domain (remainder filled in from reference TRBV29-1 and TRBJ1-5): SAVISQKPSRDICQRGTSLTIQCQVDSQVTMMFWYRQQPGQSLTLIATANQGSEATYESGFVIDKFPISRPNLTFSTLTVSNMSPEDSSIYLCSVRGSNQPQHFGDGTRLSIL.

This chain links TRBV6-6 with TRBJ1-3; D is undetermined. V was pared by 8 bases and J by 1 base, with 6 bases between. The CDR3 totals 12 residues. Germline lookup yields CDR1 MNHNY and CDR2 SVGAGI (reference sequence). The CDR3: CASLSSGNTIYF. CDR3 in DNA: TGTGCCAGCCTCTCTTCTGGAAACACCATATATTTT.

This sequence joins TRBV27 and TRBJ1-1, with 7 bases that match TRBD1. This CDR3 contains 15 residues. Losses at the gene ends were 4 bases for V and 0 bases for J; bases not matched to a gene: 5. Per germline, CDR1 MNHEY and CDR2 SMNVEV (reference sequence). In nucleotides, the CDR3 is TGTGCCAGCAGTTCTCGGACAGGTATGAACACTGAAGCTTTCTTT. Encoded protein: CASSSRTGMNTEAFF.

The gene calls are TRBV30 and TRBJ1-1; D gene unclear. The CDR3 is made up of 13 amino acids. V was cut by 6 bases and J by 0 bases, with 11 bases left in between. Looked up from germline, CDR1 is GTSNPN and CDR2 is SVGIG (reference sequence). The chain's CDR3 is CACFRDMNTEAFF. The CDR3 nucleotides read TGTGCCTGCTTCAGAGACATGAACACTGAAGCTTTCTTT.

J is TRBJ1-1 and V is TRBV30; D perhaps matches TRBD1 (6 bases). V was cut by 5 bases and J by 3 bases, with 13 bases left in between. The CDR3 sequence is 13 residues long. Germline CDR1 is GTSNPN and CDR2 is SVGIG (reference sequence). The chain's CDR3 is CAWRASGDTEAFF. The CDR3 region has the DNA TGTGCCTGGCGGGCCTCAGGGGACACTGAAGCTTTCTTT.

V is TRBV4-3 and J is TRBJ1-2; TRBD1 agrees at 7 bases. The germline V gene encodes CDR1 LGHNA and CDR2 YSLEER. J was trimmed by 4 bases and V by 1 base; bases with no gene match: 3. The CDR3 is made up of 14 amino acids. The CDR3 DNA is TGCGCCAGCAGCCAAGCAGGGGGAGGCTATGGCTACACCTTC. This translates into CASSQAGGGYGYTF.

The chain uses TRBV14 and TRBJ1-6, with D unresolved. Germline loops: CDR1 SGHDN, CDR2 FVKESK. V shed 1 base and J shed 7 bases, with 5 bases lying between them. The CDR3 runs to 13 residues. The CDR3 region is CASSQGANSPLHF. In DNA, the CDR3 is TGTGCCAGCAGCCAAGGGGCAAATTCACCCCTCCACTTT.

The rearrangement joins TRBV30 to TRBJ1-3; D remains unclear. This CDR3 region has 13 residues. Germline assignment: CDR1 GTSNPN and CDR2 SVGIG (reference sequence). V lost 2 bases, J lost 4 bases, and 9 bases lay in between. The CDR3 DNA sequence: TGTGCCTGGAGTATAGAGTGGGGAAACACCATATATTTT. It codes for CAWSIEWGNTIYF.

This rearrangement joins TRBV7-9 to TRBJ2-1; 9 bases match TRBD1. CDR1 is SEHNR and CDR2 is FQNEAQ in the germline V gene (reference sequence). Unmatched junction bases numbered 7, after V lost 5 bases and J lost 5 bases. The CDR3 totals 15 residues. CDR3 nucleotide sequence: TGTGCCAGCAGCGTAGGGGACAGGGTTGACAATGAGCAGTTCTTC. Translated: CASSVGDRVDNEQFF.

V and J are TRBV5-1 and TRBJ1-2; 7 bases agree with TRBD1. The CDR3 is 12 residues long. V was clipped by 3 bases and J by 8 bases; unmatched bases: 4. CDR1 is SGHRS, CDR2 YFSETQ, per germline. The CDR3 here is CASSWRGLGYTF. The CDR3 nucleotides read TGCGCCAGCAGCTGGAGGGGGCTAGGCTACACCTTC.

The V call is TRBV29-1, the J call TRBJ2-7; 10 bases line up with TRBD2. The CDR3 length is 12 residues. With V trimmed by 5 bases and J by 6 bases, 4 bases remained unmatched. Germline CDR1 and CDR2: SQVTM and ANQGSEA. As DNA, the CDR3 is TGCAGCGTTCTAGCGGGGGTCAGCGAGCAGTACTTC. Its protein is CSVLAGVSEQYF.

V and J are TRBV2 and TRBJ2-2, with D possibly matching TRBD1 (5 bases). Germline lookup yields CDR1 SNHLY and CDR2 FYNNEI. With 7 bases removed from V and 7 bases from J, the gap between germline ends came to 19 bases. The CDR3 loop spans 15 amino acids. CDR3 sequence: CASTAGQGTGGELFF. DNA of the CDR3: TGTGCCAGCACCGCAGGTCAGGGTACCGGCGGGGAGCTGTTTTTT.

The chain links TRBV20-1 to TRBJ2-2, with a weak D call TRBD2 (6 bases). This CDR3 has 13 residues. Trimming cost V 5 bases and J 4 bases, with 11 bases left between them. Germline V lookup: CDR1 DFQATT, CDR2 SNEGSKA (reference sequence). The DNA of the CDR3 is TGCAGTGCTGGTGTGCGGGGCACCGGGGAGCTGTTTTTT. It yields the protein CSAGVRGTGELFF.

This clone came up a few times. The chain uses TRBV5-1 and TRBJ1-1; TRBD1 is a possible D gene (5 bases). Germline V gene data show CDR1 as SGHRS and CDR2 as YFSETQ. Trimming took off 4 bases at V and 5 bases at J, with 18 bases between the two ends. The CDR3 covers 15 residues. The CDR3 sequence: CASSPGTGPPTEAFF. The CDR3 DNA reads TGCGCCAGCAGCCCAGGCACAGGCCCTCCAACTGAAGCTTTCTTT.

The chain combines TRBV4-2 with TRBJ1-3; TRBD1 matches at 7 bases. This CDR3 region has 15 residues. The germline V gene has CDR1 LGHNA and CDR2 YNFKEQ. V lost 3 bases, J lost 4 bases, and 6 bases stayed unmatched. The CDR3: CASSQETGSGNTIYF. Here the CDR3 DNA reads TGTGCCAGCAGCCAGGAGACAGGGTCGGGAAACACCATATATTTT.

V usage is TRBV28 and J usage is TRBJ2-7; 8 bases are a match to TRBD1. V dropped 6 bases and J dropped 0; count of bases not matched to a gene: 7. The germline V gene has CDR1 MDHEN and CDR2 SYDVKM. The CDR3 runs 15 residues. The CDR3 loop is CASRTRTGSSYEQYF. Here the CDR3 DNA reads TGTGCCAGCAGGACCAGGACAGGGAGCTCCTACGAGCAGTACTTC. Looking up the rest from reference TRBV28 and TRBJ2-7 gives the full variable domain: DVKVTQSSRYLVKRTGEKVFLECVQDMDHENMFWYRQDPGLGLRLIYFSYDVKMKEKGDIPEGYSVSREKKERFSLILESASTNQTSMYLCASRTRTGSSYEQYFGPGTRLTVT.